These 5 T cell receptor beta chains share one sample of origin, sequenced in a study of shared clonotypes between healthy human individuals. Method: immunoSEQ multiplex PCR; TCRdb's copy keeps in-frame clones and lacks some. The sample carries 2 million to 2.5 million clones, over 85% recorded once. The source material was naive CD4+ T cells from PBMCs. Subset noted: CD45RA+ positively selected. The receptors were sampled from a man aged 18 to 30 in good health. Some clones in this sample may be carry-over from other donors' samples.

The J gene is TRBJ2-7, the V gene TRBV7-3; D may be TRBD2 (6 bases). This CDR3 region has 16 residues. Germline CDR1 and CDR2: SGHTA and FQGTGA. V was trimmed by 2 bases and J by 5 bases, leaving 19 bases between them. CDR3 in DNA: TGTGCCAGCAGCTTACGGGTTGGAGGGGAAGCCAACGAGCAGTACTTC. It codes for CASSLRVGGEANEQYF.

The gene calls are TRBV5-1 and TRBJ2-4; weak D call: TRBD2 (7 bases). Trimming took off 6 bases at V and 6 bases at J, with 19 bases between the two ends. This CDR3 is 15 amino acids long. Germline V CDR1 and CDR2: SGHRS, YFSETQ. The CDR3 here is CASNNPGGRGNIQYF. CDR3 sequence (DNA): TGCGCCAGCAACAACCCCGGGGGGCGAGGAAACATTCAGTACTTC.

The V gene is TRBV5-6, the J gene TRBJ2-7; 8 bases match TRBD1. V gave up 0 bases and J gave up 5 bases; unmatched junction bases: 4. This CDR3 is 14 amino acids long. CDR1 is SGHDT, CDR2 YYEEEE, per germline. Here the CDR3 reads CASSLGQGFNEQYF. The DNA of the CDR3 is TGTGCCAGCAGCTTGGGACAGGGGTTCAACGAGCAGTACTTC.

The rearrangement links TRBV18 to TRBJ2-1, with unresolved D. CDR1 and CDR2 (germline): KGHSH, LQKENI. The ends were cut back, 2 bases at V and 5 bases at J, with 10 bases in the middle. The CDR3 has 14 amino acids. Here the CDR3 reads CASSPLESDNEQFF. The CDR3 DNA reads TGTGCCAGCTCACCATTGGAAAGTGACAATGAGCAGTTCTTC.

This clone occurred a few times. The chain employs TRBV29-1 and TRBJ1-1; 7 nucleotides agree with TRBD1. The CDR3 runs to 13 residues. J lost 2 bases, V lost 6 bases, and 6 bases had no gene match. The germline V gene encodes CDR1 SQVTM and CDR2 ANQGSEA. The CDR3 protein is CSVLRGTNTEAFF. The CDR3 DNA reads as TGCAGCGTCCTCAGGGGGACCAACACTGAAGCTTTCTTT.